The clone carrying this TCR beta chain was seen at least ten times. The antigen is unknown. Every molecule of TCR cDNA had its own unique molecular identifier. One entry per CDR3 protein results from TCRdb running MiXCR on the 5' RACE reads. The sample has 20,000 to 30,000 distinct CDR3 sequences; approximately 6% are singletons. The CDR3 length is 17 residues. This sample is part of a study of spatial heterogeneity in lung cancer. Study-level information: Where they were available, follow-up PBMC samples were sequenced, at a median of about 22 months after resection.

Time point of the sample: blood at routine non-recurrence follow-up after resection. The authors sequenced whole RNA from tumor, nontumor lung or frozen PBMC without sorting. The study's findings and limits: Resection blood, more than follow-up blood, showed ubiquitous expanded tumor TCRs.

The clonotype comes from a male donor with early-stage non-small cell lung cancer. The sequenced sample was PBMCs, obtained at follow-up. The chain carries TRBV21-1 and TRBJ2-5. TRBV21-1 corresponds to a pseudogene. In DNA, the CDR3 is TGTGCCAGCAGCAAAGGTGGAAAAGGAGCAGCATGGGAGACCCAGTACTTC. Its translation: CASSKGGKGAAWETQYF.